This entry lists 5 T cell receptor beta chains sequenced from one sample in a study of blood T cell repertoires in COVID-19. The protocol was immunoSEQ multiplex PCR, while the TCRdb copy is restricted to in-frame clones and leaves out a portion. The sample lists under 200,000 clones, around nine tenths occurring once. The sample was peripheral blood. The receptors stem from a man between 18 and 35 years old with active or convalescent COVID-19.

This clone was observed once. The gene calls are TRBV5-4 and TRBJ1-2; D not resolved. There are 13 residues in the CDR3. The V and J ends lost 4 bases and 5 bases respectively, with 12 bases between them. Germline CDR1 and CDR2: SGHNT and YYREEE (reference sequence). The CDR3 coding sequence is TGTGCCAGCAGCCCCGACGGGAGGTATGGCTACACCTTC. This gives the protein CASSPDGRYGYTF.

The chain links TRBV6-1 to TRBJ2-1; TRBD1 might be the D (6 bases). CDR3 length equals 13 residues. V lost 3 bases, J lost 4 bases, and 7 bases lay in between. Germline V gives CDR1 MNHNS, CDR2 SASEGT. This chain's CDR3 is CASSDDRYNEQFF. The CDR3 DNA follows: TGTGCCAGCAGTGACGACAGGTACAATGAGCAGTTCTTC.

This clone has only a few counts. Here the CDR3 reads CASSLARGGIGNEQFF. In nucleotides, the CDR3 is TGTGCCAGCAGCTTGGCGAGGGGGGGGATTGGCAATGAGCAGTTCTTC. V gene TRBV5-4 combines with J gene TRBJ2-1, with D possibly being TRBD2 (7 bases). Trimming shortened V by 0 bases and J by 6 bases, and 16 bases separated the two germline ends. CDR1 is SGHNT and CDR2 is YYREEE in the germline V gene (reference sequence). There are 16 residues in the CDR3. Full variable domain (rest looked up from reference TRBV5-4 and TRBJ2-1): ETGVTQSPTHLIKTRGQQVTLRCSSQSGHNTVSWYQQALGQGPQFIFQYYREEENGRGNFPPRFSGLQFPNYSSELNVNALELDDSALYLCASSLARGGIGNEQFFGPGTRLTVL.

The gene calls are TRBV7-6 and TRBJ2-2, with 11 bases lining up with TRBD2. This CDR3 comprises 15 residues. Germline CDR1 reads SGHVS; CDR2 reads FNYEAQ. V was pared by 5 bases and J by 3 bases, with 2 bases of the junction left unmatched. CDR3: CASSRSGRDTGELFF. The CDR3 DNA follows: TGTGCCAGCAGCCGTAGCGGGAGGGACACCGGGGAGCTGTTTTTT.

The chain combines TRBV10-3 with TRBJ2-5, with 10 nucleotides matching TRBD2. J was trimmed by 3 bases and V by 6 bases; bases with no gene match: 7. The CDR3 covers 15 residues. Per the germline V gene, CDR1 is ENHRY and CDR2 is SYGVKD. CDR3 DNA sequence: TGTGCCATCAGACCCGGACTAGCGGAGAAAGAGACCCAGTACTTC. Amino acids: CAIRPGLAEKETQYF.